These 21 T cell receptor beta chains were all obtained from the same sample, sequenced in a study of blood T cell repertoires in COVID-19. The assay was immunoSEQ multiplex PCR, and TCRdb's table has in-frame clones only and misses some. The profile shows hundreds of thousands of clones, approximately 85% of them singletons. Sequencing input: peripheral blood. The source of these receptors is a man aged 50 to 60 with active or convalescent COVID-19.

Only one count was recorded for this clone. The chain joins TRBV14 to TRBJ1-1; 7 nucleotides agree with TRBD1. CDR3 length equals 16 residues. With 4 bases clipped from V and 0 bases from J, the junction kept 8 bases outside the gene matches. Germline V CDR1 and CDR2: SGHDN, FVKESK. In nucleotides, the CDR3 is TGTGCCAGCAGCCCATCGACAGGGTGGTTGAACACTGAAGCTTTCTTT. Residues: CASSPSTGWLNTEAFF.

The chain combines TRBV6-1 with TRBJ1-6; TRBD1 is a possible D gene (5 bases). Trimming left V 1 base short and J 6 bases short, with 13 bases between. CDR3 length equals 16 residues. The germline V gene has CDR1 MNHNS and CDR2 SASEGT. DNA of the CDR3: TGTGCCAGCAGTGAAGAGGAGGGGCGCGGTAATTCACCCCTCCACTTT. Translating it yields CASSEEEGRGNSPLHF.

In its sample, this clone was seen once. In DNA, the CDR3 is TGTGCCAGCAGACAGGGGCGGTCTGGAAACACCATATATTTT. Translated: CASRQGRSGNTIYF. The chain has TRBV5-8 and TRBJ1-3; 7 positions agree with TRBD1. V trimming: 5 bases; J trimming: 1 base; junction bases outside the gene matches: 3. The germline V gene has CDR1 SGHTS and CDR2 YDEGEE. The CDR3 contains 14 residues.

The rearrangement uses TRBV7-9 and TRBJ1-1; a weak D match, TRBD1 (5 bases). Germline V gene sequence: CDR1 SEHNR, CDR2 FQNEAQ (reference sequence). Deletions cut 0 bases from V and 1 base from J, with 9 bases between. The CDR3 consists of 15 residues. CDR3 nucleotides: TGTGCCAGCAGCTTAGCGCAGGGCTCGAACACTGAAGCTTTCTTT. Translation: CASSLAQGSNTEAFF.

The V and J genes are TRBV21-1 and TRBJ2-7; no DNA check was done on the table's D call, TRBD2. TRBV21-1 is a documented pseudogene. The CDR3 has 19 residues. CDR3 nucleotide sequence: TGTGCCAGCAGCAAAGCGCGGAGTAACCCCTATTCCCCCTACTACGAGCAGTACTTC. Translation gives CASSKARSNPYSPYYEQYF.

V and J are TRBV2 and TRBJ1-1; D not resolved. V shed 6 bases and J shed 2 bases, with 10 bases lying between them. The germline gives CDR1 SNHLY, CDR2 FYNNEI. This CDR3 region has 13 residues. DNA of the CDR3: TGTGCCAGCAGCGTAGGACTTAACACTGAAGCTTTCTTT. This encodes CASSVGLNTEAFF.

This sequence joins TRBV7-2 and TRBJ2-2; D is perhaps TRBD2 (5 bases). This CDR3 has 15 amino acids. Trimming shortened V by 2 bases and J by 5 bases, and 12 bases separated the two germline ends. Germline assignment: CDR1 SGHTA and CDR2 FQGNSA. The CDR3 DNA reads as TGTGCCAGCAGCTTAAAGCTAGCATTGACCGGGGAGCTGTTTTTT. This codes for CASSLKLALTGELFF.

The rearrangement uses TRBV5-1 and TRBJ2-5; tentatively, D is TRBD1 (6 bases). CDR3 length: 15 amino acids. V lost 5 bases and J 5 bases, leaving 19 bases between the germline ends. The V gene's germline CDR1 is SGHRS and CDR2 YFSETQ. This chain's CDR3 is CASSSGTQGHETQYF. CDR3 DNA: TGCGCCAGCAGTTCCGGGACCCAGGGGCATGAGACCCAGTACTTC.

The chain combines TRBV27 with TRBJ2-7; tentative D call: TRBD2 (5 bases). V was clipped by 0 bases and J by 4 bases, with 16 bases between them. CDR3 length: 16 residues. Germline V gene sequence: CDR1 MNHEY, CDR2 SMNVEV (reference sequence). CDR3 DNA sequence: TGTGCCAGCAGTTTATCAGGGAGCGCCGCCGTATACGAGCAGTACTTC. It translates to CASSLSGSAAVYEQYF.

The chain employs TRBV5-1 and TRBJ2-1; 8 nucleotides line up with TRBD2. V gave up 4 bases and J gave up 6 bases; unmatched junction bases: 24. The CDR3 runs 20 residues. Per germline, CDR1 SGHRS and CDR2 YFSETQ. This CDR3 is CASSPSSGLVSPTRRNEQFF. The CDR3 nucleotides read TGCGCCAGCAGCCCCTCCTCGGGACTAGTCTCACCGACTCGTCGCAATGAGCAGTTCTTC.

The sample holds one count of this clone. V gene TRBV6-1 combines with J gene TRBJ1-1; D unclear. Trimming shortened V by 3 bases and J by 1 base, and 12 bases separated the two germline ends. CDR1 and CDR2 (germline): MNHNS, SASEGT. The CDR3 sequence is 15 residues long. The CDR3 DNA sequence: TGTGCCAGCAGTGATCTCGGGTCAGCGAACACTGAAGCTTTCTTT. This encodes CASSDLGSANTEAFF.

The chain combines TRBV6-5 with TRBJ1-2; D perhaps matches TRBD1 (5 bases). CDR1 MNHEY and CDR2 SVGAGI come from the germline V gene. V lost 0 bases to trimming and J lost 4 bases, with 12 bases between them. The CDR3 loop spans 15 amino acids. This CDR3 reads CASSYSAQGGYGYTF. Written as DNA, the CDR3 is TGTGCCAGCAGTTACTCCGCGCAGGGTGGCTATGGCTACACCTTC.

The rearrangement links TRBV30 to TRBJ2-2; D not certain. The CDR3 is 14 amino acids. Germline V gene data show CDR1 as GTSNPN and CDR2 as SVGIG (reference sequence). The V gene lost 0 bases and the J gene lost 3 bases, with 8 bases spanning the gap. As DNA, the CDR3 is TGTGCCTGGAGTGTACATACAGACACCGGGGAGCTGTTTTTT. Its translation is CAWSVHTDTGELFF.

V usage is TRBV18 and J usage is TRBJ1-1, with D perhaps matching TRBD1 (5 bases). CDR3 length: 14 residues. Looked up from germline, CDR1 is KGHSH and CDR2 is LQKENI. Trimming cost V 5 bases and J 5 bases, with 15 bases left between them. The CDR3 region is CASSGGDEWTEAFF. The CDR3 region has the DNA TGTGCCAGCTCAGGGGGGGATGAGTGGACTGAAGCTTTCTTT.

The rearrangement uses TRBV3-1 (or the pseudogene TRBV3-2) and TRBJ2-4; a possible D gene is TRBD2 (8 bases). Germline CDR1 is LGHDT and CDR2 is YNNKEL (reference sequence). V shed 2 bases and J shed 0 bases, with 29 bases lying between them. There are 22 residues in the CDR3. CDR3 coding DNA: TGTGCCAGCAGCCAACCGACAGGGACGTCGGGAGGGCCCTCCGAAGCCAAAAACATTCAGTACTTC. This gives the protein CASSQPTGTSGGPSEAKNIQYF.

As regards this clone: Additional DNA sequences in this sample encode the identical CDR3. The CDR3 loop reads CASSLAGGAYEQYF. The CDR3 DNA reads as TGTGCCAGCAGTTTAGCGGGGGGGGCCTACGAGCAGTACTTC. The chain is built from TRBV27 and TRBJ2-7; 9 bases agree with TRBD2. CDR3 length: 14 amino acids. From germline, CDR1 is MNHEY and CDR2 SMNVEV (reference sequence). The ends lost 2 bases at V and 2 bases at J; junction bases unmatched: 1.

The chain joins TRBV6-5 to TRBJ2-2; the match to TRBD1 covers 7 bases. The germline CDR1 and CDR2 sequences are MNHEY and SVGAGI. Trimming cost V 5 bases and J 8 bases; bases outside gene matches: 11. This CDR3 is built from 15 residues. DNA for the CDR3: TGTGCCAGCAGTCGAAAAGATACAGGGGTGGGGGAGCTGTTTTTT. Translated: CASSRKDTGVGELFF.

The chain uses TRBV14 and TRBJ1-2; D is possibly TRBD1 (6 bases). V was pared by 0 bases and J by 4 bases, with 18 bases between. Germline loops: CDR1 SGHDN, CDR2 FVKESK. CDR3 length equals 17 residues. In DNA, the CDR3 is TGTGCCAGCAGCCAAGATAGCAGTTCAGGGGTGAGCTATGGCTACACCTTC. Its protein product is CASSQDSSSGVSYGYTF.

V usage is TRBV7-2 and J usage is TRBJ1-6; D remains ambiguous. The CDR3 is 15 amino acids. CDR1 and CDR2 (germline): SGHTA, FQGNSA. Trimming cost V 4 bases and J 0 bases, with 7 bases left between them. Here the CDR3 DNA reads TGTGCCAGCAGCTCCCCGAGCTCCTATAATTCACCCCTCCACTTT. Translated: CASSSPSSYNSPLHF.

This clone was seen more than once but under ten times. V is TRBV5-1 and J is TRBJ2-7; D is possibly TRBD1 (6 bases). V was pared by 0 bases and J by 6 bases, with 13 bases between. The germline gives CDR1 SGHRS, CDR2 YFSETQ. The CDR3 loop spans 14 amino acids. The CDR3 DNA is TGCGCCAGCAGCTTGGCAGGGGAAAGGGGCGAGCAGTACTTC. Translated: CASSLAGERGEQYF. Complete variable domain (other parts from reference TRBV5-1 and TRBJ2-7): KAGVTQTPRYLIKTRGQQVTLSCSPISGHRSVSWYQQTPGQGLQFLFEYFSETQRNKGNFPGRFSGRQFSNSRSEMNVSTLELGDSALYLCASSLAGERGEQYFGPGTRLTVT.

The rearrangement uses TRBV6-5 and TRBJ2-7; D may be TRBD2 (5 bases). Trimming removed 2 bases from V and 4 bases from J, with 15 bases in between. The germline gives CDR1 MNHEY, CDR2 SVGAGI. The CDR3 consists of 15 residues. CDR3 amino acids: CASSYGESSVYEQYF. The CDR3 bases are TGTGCCAGCAGTTACGGGGAGTCGTCGGTTTACGAGCAGTACTTC.